One T cell receptor beta chain is described in this entry. The antigen is unknown. The protocol was immunoSEQ multiplex PCR, while the TCRdb copy is restricted to in-frame clones and leaves out a portion. This sample carries around 190,000 clones, just over 85% of them seen once, and the ten largest clones take approximately 0.49%. The data were obtained in a study of T cell responses to AZD1222 COVID-19 vaccine. General study findings and limits: Baseline seropositivity characterized only six AZD1222 recipients.

The CDR3 has 11 amino acids. Trimming cost V 1 base and J 6 bases, with 3 bases left between them. Germline CDR1 DFQATT, CDR2 SNEGSKA (reference sequence). The chain employs TRBV20-1 and TRBJ2-2; no firm D call. This TCR derives from an adult in good health. Specimen: peripheral blood, collected on day 0 of AZD1222 vaccination. CDR3 protein: CSARGSGELFF. In DNA, the CDR3 is TGCAGTGCTAGAGGGTCCGGGGAGCTGTTTTTT.